A single sample gave rise to the 2 T cell receptor beta chains below, sequenced in a study of blood T cell repertoires in COVID-19. Sequenced by immunoSEQ multiplex PCR; TCRdb stores in-frame clones only, minus some. The sample records 250,000 to 400,000 clones, about 87% being singletons. The sample taken for sequencing was peripheral blood. Source of these receptors: a woman aged 30 to 39 with COVID-19, enrolled during active disease.

The J gene is TRBJ1-1, the V gene TRBV28, with D perhaps matching TRBD1 (5 bases). The germline V gene encodes CDR1 MDHEN and CDR2 SYDVKM. The V and J ends lost 3 bases and 6 bases respectively, with 17 bases between them. This CDR3 spans 15 amino acids. The CDR3 DNA follows: TGTGCCAGCAGTTTCATAGAAGTAGCAGGGCCTGAAGCTTTCTTT. It is translated as CASSFIEVAGPEAFF.

The CDR3 bases are TGTGCCAGCAGCTTAGTAGCGGGGGCCGCACTCGAGACCCAGTACTTC. This sequence encodes CASSLVAGAALETQYF. The chain links TRBV7-2 to TRBJ2-5; TRBD2 agrees at 9 bases. The J segment lost 5 bases and the V segment lost 1 base, leaving 8 bases of the junction unmatched. Germline loops: CDR1 SGHTA, CDR2 FQGNSA. CDR3 length: 16 residues.